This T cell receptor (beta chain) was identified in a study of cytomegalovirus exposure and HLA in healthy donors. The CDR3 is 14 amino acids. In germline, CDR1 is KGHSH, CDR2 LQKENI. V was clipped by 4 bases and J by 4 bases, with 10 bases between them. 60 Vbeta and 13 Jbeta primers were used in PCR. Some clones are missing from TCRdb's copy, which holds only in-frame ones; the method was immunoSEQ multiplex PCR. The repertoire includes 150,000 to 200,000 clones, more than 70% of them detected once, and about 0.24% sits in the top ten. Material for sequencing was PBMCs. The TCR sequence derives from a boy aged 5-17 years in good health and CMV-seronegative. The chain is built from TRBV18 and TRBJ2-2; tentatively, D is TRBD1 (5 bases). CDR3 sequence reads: CASSLRQFTGELFF. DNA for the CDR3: TGTGCCAGCTCACTGCGACAGTTCACCGGGGAGCTGTTTTTT. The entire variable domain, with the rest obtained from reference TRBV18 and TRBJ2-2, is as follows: NAGVMQNPRHLVRRRGQEARLRCSPMKGHSHVYWYRQLPEEGLKFMVYLQKENIIDESGMPKERFSAEFPKEGPSILRIQQVVRGDSAAYFCASSLRQFTGELFFGEGSRLTVL.